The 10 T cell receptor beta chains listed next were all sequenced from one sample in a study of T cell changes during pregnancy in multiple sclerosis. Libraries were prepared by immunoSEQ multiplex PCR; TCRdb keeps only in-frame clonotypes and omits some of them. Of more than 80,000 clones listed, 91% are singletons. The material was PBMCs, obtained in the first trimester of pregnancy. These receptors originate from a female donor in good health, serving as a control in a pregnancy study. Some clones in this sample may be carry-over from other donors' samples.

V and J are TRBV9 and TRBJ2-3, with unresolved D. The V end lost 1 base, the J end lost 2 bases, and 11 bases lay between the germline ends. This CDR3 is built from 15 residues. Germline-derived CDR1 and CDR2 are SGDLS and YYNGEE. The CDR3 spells CASSVTPPPTDTQYF. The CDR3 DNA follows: TGTGCCAGCAGCGTAACTCCCCCCCCCACAGATACGCAGTATTTT.

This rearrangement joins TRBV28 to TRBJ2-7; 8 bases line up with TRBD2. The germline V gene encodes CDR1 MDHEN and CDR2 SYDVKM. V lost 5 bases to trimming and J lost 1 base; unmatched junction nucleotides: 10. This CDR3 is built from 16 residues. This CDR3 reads CASSLPRGGESYEQYF. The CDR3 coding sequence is TGTGCCAGCAGTCTACCCCGGGGGGGGGAGTCCTACGAGCAGTACTTC.

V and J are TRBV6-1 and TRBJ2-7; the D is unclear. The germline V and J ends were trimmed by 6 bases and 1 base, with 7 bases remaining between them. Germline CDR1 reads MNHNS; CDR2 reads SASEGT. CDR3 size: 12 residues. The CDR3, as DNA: TGTGCCAGCAGAGACATATCCTACGAGCAGTACTTC. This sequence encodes CASRDISYEQYF.

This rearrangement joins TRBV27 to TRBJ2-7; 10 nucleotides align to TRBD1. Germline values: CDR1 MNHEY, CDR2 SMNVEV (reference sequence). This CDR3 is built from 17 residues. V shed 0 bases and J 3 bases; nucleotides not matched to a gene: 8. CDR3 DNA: TGTGCCAGCAGTTTATCGCCCGGGACAGGGGACCTCTACGAGCAGTACTTC. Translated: CASSLSPGTGDLYEQYF.

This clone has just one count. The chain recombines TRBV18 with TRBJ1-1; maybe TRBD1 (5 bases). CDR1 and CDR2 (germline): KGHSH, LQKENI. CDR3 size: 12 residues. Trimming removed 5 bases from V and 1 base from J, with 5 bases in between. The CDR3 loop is CASSTGNTEAFF. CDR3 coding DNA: TGTGCCAGCTCAACAGGGAACACTGAAGCTTTCTTT.

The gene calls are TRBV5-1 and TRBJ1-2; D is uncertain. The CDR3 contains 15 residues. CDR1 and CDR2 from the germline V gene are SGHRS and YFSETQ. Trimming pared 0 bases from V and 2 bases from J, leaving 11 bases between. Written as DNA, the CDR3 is TGCGCCAGCAGCTTGGGACCCGCAGGAAACTATGGCTACACCTTC. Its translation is CASSLGPAGNYGYTF.

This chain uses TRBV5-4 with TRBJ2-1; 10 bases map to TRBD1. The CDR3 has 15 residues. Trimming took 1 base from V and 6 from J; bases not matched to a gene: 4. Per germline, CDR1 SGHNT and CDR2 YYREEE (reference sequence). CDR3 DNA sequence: TGTGCCAGCAGCTTGCCGGGACAGGGGCCCAATGAGCAGTTCTTC. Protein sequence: CASSLPGQGPNEQFF.

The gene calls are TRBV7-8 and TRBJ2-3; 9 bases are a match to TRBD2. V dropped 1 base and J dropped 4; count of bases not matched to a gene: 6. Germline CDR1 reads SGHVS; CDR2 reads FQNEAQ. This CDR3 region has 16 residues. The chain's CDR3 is CASSLVAGEAPDTQYF. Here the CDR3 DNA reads TGTGCCAGCAGCTTAGTAGCGGGAGAGGCTCCAGATACGCAGTATTTT. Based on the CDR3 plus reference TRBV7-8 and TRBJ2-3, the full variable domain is GAGVSQSPRYKVAKRGQDVALRCDPISGHVSLFWYQQALGQGPEFLTYFQNEAQLDKSGLPSDRFFAERPEGSVSTLKIQRTQQEDSAVYLCASSLVAGEAPDTQYFGPGTRLTVL.

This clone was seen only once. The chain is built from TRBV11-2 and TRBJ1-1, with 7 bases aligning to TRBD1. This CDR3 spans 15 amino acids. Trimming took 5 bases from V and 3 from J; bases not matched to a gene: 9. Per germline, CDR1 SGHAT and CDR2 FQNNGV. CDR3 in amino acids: CASSESGGIYTEAFF. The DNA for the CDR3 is TGTGCCAGCAGCGAATCAGGGGGTATCTACACTGAAGCTTTCTTT.

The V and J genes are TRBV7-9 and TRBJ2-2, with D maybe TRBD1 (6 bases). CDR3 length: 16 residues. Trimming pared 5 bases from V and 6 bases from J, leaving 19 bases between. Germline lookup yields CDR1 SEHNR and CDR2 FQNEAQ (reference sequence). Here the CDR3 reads CASSPTGSKSAGELFF. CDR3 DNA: TGTGCCAGCAGCCCAACAGGGTCTAAGTCTGCCGGGGAGCTGTTTTTT.